The 25 T cell receptor beta chains in this list originate from one sample, sequenced in a study of early T cells in non-severe SARS-CoV-2 infection listed by TCRdb under 2021. To prepare the library, 5' RACE was applied. Sequencing took place on a NextSeq 500. TCRdb took the public reads, trimmed them with fastp at Q25, ran MiXCR for clone calling and kept in-frame beta chains. Each record represents a unique CDR3 protein, reported with the most common genes and DNA among its rows. A total of approximately 50,000 distinct CDR3 sequences appear in this sample, around 10% of them only once. Of the sample, almost 8.5% is held by the ten largest clones. Sequencing input: whole blood. The receptors originated from an adult who was a healthcare worker with PCR-confirmed SARS-CoV-2 infection or an uninfected control (not recorded which).

This clonotype turned up a few times. The rearrangement joins TRBV2 to TRBJ1-4, with TRBD1 matching 8 bases. Trimming at V came to 9 bases and at J to 7 bases, leaving 4 bases not matched to a gene. Per germline, CDR1 SNHLY and CDR2 FYNNEI. This CDR3 comprises 12 residues. CDR3 protein: CASGTGFEKLFF. For the CDR3, the DNA is TGTGCCAGTGGGACAGGCTTTGAAAAACTGTTTTTT.

This clonotype occurred a few times. The chain is built from TRBV6-2 or TRBV6-3 and TRBJ2-7; D unresolved. The CDR3 totals 12 residues. Per the germline V gene, CDR1 is MNHEY and CDR2 is SVGEGT. Trimming pared 2 bases from V and 2 bases from J, leaving 4 bases between. Here the CDR3 DNA reads TGTGCCAGCAGTTACAACACCTACGAGCAGTACTTC. This encodes CASSYNTYEQYF.

This clonotype was seen at least ten times. The CDR3 region is CASSRTSPGLDTQYF. The CDR3 DNA follows: TGTGCCAGCAGTCGGACTAGTCCCGGTTTGGATACGCAGTATTTT. The chain has TRBV7-9 and TRBJ2-3; 7 bases align to TRBD2. CDR3 length: 15 residues. Trimming took 6 bases from V and 6 from J; bases not matched to a gene: 12. Germline V gene sequence: CDR1 SEHNR, CDR2 FQNEAQ (reference sequence).

CDR3 sequence reads: CASSLPTVTEQFF. In nucleotides, the CDR3 is TGTGCCAGCAGCCTCCCTACGGTCACCGAGCAGTTCTTC. This chain links TRBV11-1 with TRBJ2-1, with D unclear. Trimming cost V 5 bases and J 10 bases, with 15 bases left between them. Germline V gene sequence: CDR1 SGHAT, CDR2 FQDESV (reference sequence). There are 13 residues in the CDR3.

The CDR3 loop is CASSAQQGFNTGELFF. CDR3 in DNA: TGTGCCAGCAGCGCTCAACAGGGATTTAACACCGGGGAGCTGTTTTTT. This rearrangement joins TRBV9 to TRBJ2-2; maybe TRBD1 (6 bases). Deletions cut 3 bases from V and 2 bases from J, with 14 bases between. The CDR3 totals 16 residues. Germline-derived CDR1 and CDR2 are SGDLS and YYNGEE. Variable domain in full (rest from reference TRBV9 and TRBJ2-2): DSGVTQTPKHLITATGQRVTLRCSPRSGDLSVYWYQQSLDQGLQFLIQYYNGEERAKGNILERFSAQQFPDLHSELNLSSLELGDSALYFCASSAQQGFNTGELFFGEGSRLTVL.

The chain employs TRBV5-5 and TRBJ2-1, with D tentatively TRBD2 (7 bases). CDR3 length equals 15 residues. The V end was cut by 2 bases, the J end by 6 bases, with 15 bases between. Germline values: CDR1 SGHKS, CDR2 YYEKEE (reference sequence). The CDR3 loop is CASSFPERGGNEQFF. The DNA for the CDR3 is TGTGCCAGCAGCTTCCCCGAAAGGGGGGGCAATGAGCAGTTCTTC. The variable domain in full, with the rest retrieved from reference TRBV5-5 and TRBJ2-1, is DAGVTQSPTHLIKTRGQQVTLRCSPISGHKSVSWYQQVLGQGPQFIFQYYEKEERGRGNFPDRFSARQFPNYSSELNVNALLLGDSALYLCASSFPERGGNEQFFGPGTRLTVL.

This clonotype came up many times. J is TRBJ1-2 and V is TRBV20-1; D not certain. The ends were cut back, 6 bases at V and 4 bases at J, with 15 bases in the middle. CDR1 and CDR2 from the germline V gene are DFQATT and SNEGSKA (reference sequence). This CDR3 contains 13 residues. The chain's CDR3 is CSAPLASGYGYTF. The CDR3 region has the DNA TGCAGTGCCCCTTTGGCATCGGGCTATGGCTACACCTTC.

The CDR3 loop reads CASSTGGLNTEAFF. In nucleotides, the CDR3 is TGTGCCAGCAGTACCGGGGGGTTGAACACTGAAGCTTTCTTT. This chain connects TRBV12-3 or TRBV12-4 to TRBJ1-1; weak D call: TRBD1 (5 bases). V lost 5 bases, J lost 0 bases, and 10 bases lay in between. The CDR3 contains 14 residues.

This clonotype was detected ten times or more. One end of the junction is discordant with germline, which a read error may explain. The chain joins TRBV7-6 to TRBJ1-3; D unresolved. This CDR3 contains 16 residues. CDR1 and CDR2 (germline): SGHVS, FNYEAQ. This CDR3 is CASSPDYTSSENTIYF. CDR3 nucleotide sequence: TGTGCCAGCAGCCCTGATTACACGAGCTCTGAAAACACCATATATTTT.

This clonotype was detected ten times or more. The rearrangement uses TRBV5-6 and TRBJ1-1; D not certain. The CDR3 consists of 13 residues. The V gene's germline CDR1 is SGHDT and CDR2 YYEEEE. The germline V and J ends were trimmed by 2 bases and 1 base, with 6 bases remaining between them. CDR3 DNA: TGTGCCAGCAGCTTTCTGTCGAACACTGAAGCTTTCTTT. This codes for CASSFLSNTEAFF.

This clonotype was detected only a few times. This sequence joins TRBV27 and TRBJ1-6; D remains unclear. Germline CDR1 MNHEY, CDR2 SMNVEV (reference sequence). The CDR3 consists of 14 residues. V lost 11 bases and J 4 bases, leaving 15 bases between the germline ends. The CDR3 DNA follows: TGTGCCCCCGGGGAGGGCCGATATAATTCACCCCTCCACTTT. It codes for CAPGEGRYNSPLHF.

This clonotype was seen only a few times. The gene calls are TRBV2 and TRBJ1-5; no definite D call. The CDR3 length is 15 residues. Germline V gene sequence: CDR1 SNHLY, CDR2 FYNNEI. Between the trimmed V and J ends, which lost 6 bases and 2 bases, there was a span of 14 bases. For the CDR3, the DNA is TGTGCCAGCAGCTCCTCGGCGTTGGGCAATCAGCCCCAGCATTTT. This translates into CASSSSALGNQPQHF.

This clonotype was detected many times. This sequence joins TRBV27 and TRBJ2-3, with unresolved D. Germline V CDR1 and CDR2: MNHEY, SMNVEV (reference sequence). Trimming took off 5 bases at V and 1 base at J, with 16 bases between the two ends. The CDR3 extends over 16 amino acids. DNA of the CDR3: TGTGCCAGCAGTCCCCCCCCGAACAGTGGCACAGATACGCAGTATTTT. It encodes CASSPPPNSGTDTQYF.

This clonotype was detected many times. The chain links TRBV3-1 to TRBJ2-3; D perhaps matches TRBD2 (5 bases). CDR1 is LGHDT and CDR2 is YNNKEL in the germline V gene (reference sequence). CDR3 size: 16 residues. The V gene lost 3 bases and the J gene lost 1 base, with 14 bases spanning the gap. CDR3 sequence (DNA): TGTGCCAGCAGCCAGGGAGTCCTTCAGGGCACAGATACGCAGTATTTT. Translating it yields CASSQGVLQGTDTQYF.

The chain joins TRBV28 to TRBJ2-7; 8 bases match TRBD2. The CDR3 spans 15 residues. J lost 3 bases, V lost 3 bases, and 7 bases had no gene match. The germline V gene has CDR1 MDHEN and CDR2 SYDVKM. Here the CDR3 DNA reads TGTGCCAGCAGTTTGATTGGGACTAGATTCTACGAGCAGTACTTC. Translation: CASSLIGTRFYEQYF.

This clonotype has more than one count but fewer than ten. This chain uses TRBV28 with TRBJ1-4; no firm D call. Trimming removed 4 bases at V and 4 bases at J, with 4 bases between. Per germline, CDR1 MDHEN and CDR2 SYDVKM. This CDR3 region has 12 residues. CDR3: CASSWINEKLFF. As DNA, the CDR3 is TGTGCCAGCAGTTGGATTAATGAAAAACTGTTTTTT.

The rearrangement joins TRBV25-1 to TRBJ2-1, with 7 bases matching TRBD2. After removal of 4 bases from V and 5 bases from J, the junction contained 8 bases not matched to a gene. The CDR3 is 15 residues long. Germline values: CDR1 MGHDK, CDR2 SYGVNS. The CDR3 reads CASSGGGAPNNEQFF. The CDR3 DNA follows: TGTGCCAGCAGTGGCGGGGGAGCACCGAACAATGAGCAGTTCTTC.

This clonotype was counted only a few times. CDR3 nucleotides: TGTGCCAGCTCGCGCGGGCAGTACAATGAGCAGTTCTTC. The encoded protein is CASSRGQYNEQFF. This chain joins TRBV7-7 and TRBJ2-1; weak D call: TRBD2 (5 bases). V shed 8 bases and J shed 4 bases, with 12 bases lying between them. The CDR3 loop spans 13 amino acids. Germline V gives CDR1 SSHAT, CDR2 FNYEAQ (reference sequence).

This clonotype was observed at least ten times. V is TRBV29-1 and J is TRBJ1-2; unclear D gene. The CDR3 runs to 13 residues. The V gene lost 2 bases and the J gene lost 2 bases, with 9 bases spanning the gap. The germline V gene encodes CDR1 SQVTM and CDR2 ANQGSEA. The DNA for the CDR3 is TGCAGCGTTGAATGGGGAGGCAACTATGGCTACACCTTC. Translation: CSVEWGGNYGYTF.

This clonotype has ten or more counts. The chain couples TRBV27 to TRBJ2-4; TRBD2 aligns across 8 bases. Trimming removed 8 bases from V and 0 bases from J; junction bases left unmatched: 9. Germline V gene data show CDR1 as MNHEY and CDR2 as SMNVEV (reference sequence). This CDR3 is built from 16 residues. DNA of the CDR3: TGTGCCAGCTCCCCGGCGGGGGGCTTAGCCAAAAACATTCAGTACTTC. It encodes CASSPAGGLAKNIQYF.

J is TRBJ1-2 and V is TRBV7-9; D call uncertain. The CDR3 totals 11 residues. The germline V gene has CDR1 SEHNR and CDR2 FQNEAQ (reference sequence). With 5 bases removed from V and 3 bases from J, the gap between germline ends came to 4 bases. The CDR3 loop reads CASSNDYGYTF. Here the CDR3 DNA reads TGTGCCAGCAGCAACGACTATGGCTACACCTTC.

This clonotype was found many times. This chain joins TRBV12-3 or TRBV12-4 and TRBJ1-1, with a tentative D call TRBD1 (6 bases). V was cut by 4 bases and J by 5 bases, with 14 bases left in between. The CDR3 extends over 14 amino acids. CDR3 coding DNA: TGTGCCAGCAGTTCCCGAGGGGGGGAGACTGAAGCTTTCTTT. This encodes CASSSRGGETEAFF.

In its sample, this clonotype was seen many times. The chain recombines TRBV19 with TRBJ2-1, with D hard to call. V was clipped by 4 bases and J by 7 bases, with 20 bases between them. Germline assignment: CDR1 LNHDA and CDR2 SQIVND (reference sequence). This CDR3 spans 16 amino acids. In nucleotides, the CDR3 is TGTGCCAGTAGTACGACGCTAGTAAGGGTAGTAAATGAGCAGTTCTTC. Translated, it gives CASSTTLVRVVNEQFF.

This clonotype was detected ten times or more. This rearrangement joins TRBV7-7 to TRBJ2-1; 9 bases are shared with TRBD1. Germline CDR1 is SSHAT and CDR2 is FNYEAQ (reference sequence). V dropped 1 base and J dropped 9; count of bases not matched to a gene: 7. The CDR3 runs 15 residues. In DNA form, the CDR3 reads TGTGCCAGCAGCTTAGGGCGGGACAGGGACCCTGAGCAGTTCTTC. As protein: CASSLGRDRDPEQFF.

V usage is TRBV5-4 and J usage is TRBJ2-1; D perhaps matches TRBD2 (6 bases). In germline, CDR1 is SGHNT, CDR2 YYREEE (reference sequence). There are 15 residues in the CDR3. Trimming stripped 4 bases from V and 1 base from J, with 12 bases between. CDR3 sequence reads: CASSRSGFSYNEQFF. The CDR3 DNA sequence: TGTGCCAGCAGCCGTAGCGGATTTTCCTACAATGAGCAGTTCTTC.